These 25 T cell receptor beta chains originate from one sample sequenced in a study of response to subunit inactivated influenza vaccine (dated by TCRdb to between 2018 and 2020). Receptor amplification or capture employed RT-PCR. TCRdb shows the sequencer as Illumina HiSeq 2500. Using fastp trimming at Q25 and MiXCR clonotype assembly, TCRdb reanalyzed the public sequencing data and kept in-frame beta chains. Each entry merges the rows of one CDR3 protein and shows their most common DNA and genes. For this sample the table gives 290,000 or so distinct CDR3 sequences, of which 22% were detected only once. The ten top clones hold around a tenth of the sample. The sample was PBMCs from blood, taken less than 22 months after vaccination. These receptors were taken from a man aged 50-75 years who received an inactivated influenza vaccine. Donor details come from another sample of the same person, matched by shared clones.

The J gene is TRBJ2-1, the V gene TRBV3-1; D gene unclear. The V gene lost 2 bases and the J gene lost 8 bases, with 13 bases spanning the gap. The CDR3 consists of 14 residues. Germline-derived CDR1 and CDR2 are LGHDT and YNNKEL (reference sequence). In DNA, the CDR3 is TGTGCCAGCAGCCAATGGGAAAGGGCACATGAGCAGTTCTTC. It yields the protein CASSQWERAHEQFF.

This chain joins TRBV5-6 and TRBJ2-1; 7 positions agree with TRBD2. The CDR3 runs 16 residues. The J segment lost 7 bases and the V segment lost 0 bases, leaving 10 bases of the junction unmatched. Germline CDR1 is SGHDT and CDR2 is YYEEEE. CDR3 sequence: CASSLALTGGWNEQFF. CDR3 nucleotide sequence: TGTGCCAGCAGCTTGGCCTTAACGGGGGGATGGAATGAGCAGTTCTTC.

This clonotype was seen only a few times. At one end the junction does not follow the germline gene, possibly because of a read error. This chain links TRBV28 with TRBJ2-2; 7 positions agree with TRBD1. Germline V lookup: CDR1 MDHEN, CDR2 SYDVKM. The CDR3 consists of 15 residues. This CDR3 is CASSLNRGFAGELVF. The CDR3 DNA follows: TGTGCCAGCAGTCTAAACAGGGGATTTGCCGGGGAGCTGGTTTTT.

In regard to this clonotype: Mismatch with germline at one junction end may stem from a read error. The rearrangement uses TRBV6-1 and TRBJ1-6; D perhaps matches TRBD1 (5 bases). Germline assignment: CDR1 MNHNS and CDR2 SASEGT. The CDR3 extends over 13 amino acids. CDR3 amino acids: CTSRGGQRSPLHF. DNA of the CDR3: TGTACCAGCCGGGGCGGACAACGCTCACCCCTCCACTTT.

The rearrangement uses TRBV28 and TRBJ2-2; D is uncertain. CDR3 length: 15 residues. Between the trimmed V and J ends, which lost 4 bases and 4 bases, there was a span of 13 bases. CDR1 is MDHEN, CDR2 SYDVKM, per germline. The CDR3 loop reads CASSYHAGSTGELFF. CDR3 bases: TGTGCCAGCAGTTATCACGCAGGCTCCACCGGGGAGCTGTTTTTT. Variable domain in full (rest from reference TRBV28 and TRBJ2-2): DVKVTQSSRYLVKRTGEKVFLECVQDMDHENMFWYRQDPGLGLRLIYFSYDVKMKEKGDIPEGYSVSREKKERFSLILESASTNQTSMYLCASSYHAGSTGELFFGEGSRLTVL.

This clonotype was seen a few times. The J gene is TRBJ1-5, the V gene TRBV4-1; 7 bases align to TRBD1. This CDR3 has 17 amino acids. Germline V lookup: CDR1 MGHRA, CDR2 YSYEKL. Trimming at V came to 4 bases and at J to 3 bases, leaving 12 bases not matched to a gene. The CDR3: CASSRLFDRVPNQPQHF. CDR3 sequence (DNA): TGCGCCAGCAGCCGCCTGTTCGACAGGGTACCCAATCAGCCCCAGCATTTT.

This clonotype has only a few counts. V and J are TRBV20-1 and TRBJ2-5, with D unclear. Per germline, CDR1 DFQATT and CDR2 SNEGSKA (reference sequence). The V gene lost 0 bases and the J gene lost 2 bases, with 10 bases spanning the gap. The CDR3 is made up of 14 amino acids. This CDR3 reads CSARDGRNQETQYF. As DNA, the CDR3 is TGCAGTGCTAGAGATGGAAGAAATCAAGAGACCCAGTACTTC.

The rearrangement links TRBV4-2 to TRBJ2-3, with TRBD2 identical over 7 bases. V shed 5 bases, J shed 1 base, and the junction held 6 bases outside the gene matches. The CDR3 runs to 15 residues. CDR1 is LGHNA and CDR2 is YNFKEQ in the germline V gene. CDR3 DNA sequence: TGTGCCAGCAGCGCCTCGGCGGGAGGCACAGATACGCAGTATTTT. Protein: CASSASAGGTDTQYF.

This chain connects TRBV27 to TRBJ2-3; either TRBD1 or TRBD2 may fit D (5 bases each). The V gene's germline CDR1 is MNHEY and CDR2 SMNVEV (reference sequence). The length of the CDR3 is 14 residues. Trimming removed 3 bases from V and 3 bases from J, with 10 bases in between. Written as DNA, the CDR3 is TGTGCCAGCAGTTTTAAGGGGAGAACAGATACGCAGTATTTT. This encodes CASSFKGRTDTQYF.

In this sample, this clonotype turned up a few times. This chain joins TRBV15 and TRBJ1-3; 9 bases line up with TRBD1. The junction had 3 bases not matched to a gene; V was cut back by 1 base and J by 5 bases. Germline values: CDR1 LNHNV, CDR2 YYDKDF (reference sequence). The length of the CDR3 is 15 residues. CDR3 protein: CATSRGDRARNTIYF. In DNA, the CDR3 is TGTGCCACCAGCAGAGGGGACAGGGCGAGAAACACCATATATTTT.

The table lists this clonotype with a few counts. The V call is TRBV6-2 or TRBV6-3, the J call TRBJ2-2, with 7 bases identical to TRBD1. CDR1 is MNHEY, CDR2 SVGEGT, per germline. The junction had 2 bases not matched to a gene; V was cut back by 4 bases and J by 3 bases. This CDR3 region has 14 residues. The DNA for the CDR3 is TGTGCCAGCAGTTCAGGGGGATACACCGGGGAGCTGTTTTTT. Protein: CASSSGGYTGELFF.

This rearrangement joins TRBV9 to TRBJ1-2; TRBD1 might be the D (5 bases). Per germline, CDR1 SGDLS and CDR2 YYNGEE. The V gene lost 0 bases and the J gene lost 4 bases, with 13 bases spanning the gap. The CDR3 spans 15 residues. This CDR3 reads CASSVVRDGGYGYTF. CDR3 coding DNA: TGTGCCAGCAGCGTAGTTAGGGACGGAGGCTATGGCTACACCTTC.

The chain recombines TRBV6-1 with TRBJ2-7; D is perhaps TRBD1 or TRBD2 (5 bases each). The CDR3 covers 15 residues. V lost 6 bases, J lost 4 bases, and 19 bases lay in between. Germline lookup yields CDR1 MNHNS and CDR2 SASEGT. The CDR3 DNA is TGTGCCAGCAGACTCACACGGGGCTTAGGTTACGAGCAGTACTTC. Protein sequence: CASRLTRGLGYEQYF.

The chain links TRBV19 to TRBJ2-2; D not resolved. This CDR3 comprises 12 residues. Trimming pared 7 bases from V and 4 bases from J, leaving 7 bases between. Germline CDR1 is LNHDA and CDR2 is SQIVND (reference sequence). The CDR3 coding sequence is TGTGCCAGTACCGAGTCCACCGGGGAGCTGTTTTTT. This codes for CASTESTGELFF.

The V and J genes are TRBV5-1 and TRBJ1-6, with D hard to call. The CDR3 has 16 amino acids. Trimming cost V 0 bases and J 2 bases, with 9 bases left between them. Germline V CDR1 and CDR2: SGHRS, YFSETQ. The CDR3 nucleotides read TGCGCCAGCAGCTTGGCCGCTACAGCCTATAATTCACCCCTCCACTTT. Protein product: CASSLAATAYNSPLHF. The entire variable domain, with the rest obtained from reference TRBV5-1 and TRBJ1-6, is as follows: KAGVTQTPRYLIKTRGQQVTLSCSPISGHRSVSWYQQTPGQGLQFLFEYFSETQRNKGNFPGRFSGRQFSNSRSEMNVSTLELGDSALYLCASSLAATAYNSPLHFGNGTRLTVT.

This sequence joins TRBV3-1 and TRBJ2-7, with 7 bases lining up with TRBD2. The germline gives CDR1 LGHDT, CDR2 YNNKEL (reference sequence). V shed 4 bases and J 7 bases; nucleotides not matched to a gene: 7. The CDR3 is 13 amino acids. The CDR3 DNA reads TGTGCCAGCAGCCGACTAGCTTCTAAAGAGCAGTACTTC. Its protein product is CASSRLASKEQYF.

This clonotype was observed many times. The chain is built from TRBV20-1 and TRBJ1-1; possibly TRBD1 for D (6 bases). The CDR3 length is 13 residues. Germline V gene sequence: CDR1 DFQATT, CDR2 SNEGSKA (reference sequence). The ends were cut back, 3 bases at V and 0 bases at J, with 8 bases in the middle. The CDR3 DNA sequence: TGCAGTGCTAGTTACAGGGTGAACACTGAAGCTTTCTTT. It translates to CSASYRVNTEAFF.

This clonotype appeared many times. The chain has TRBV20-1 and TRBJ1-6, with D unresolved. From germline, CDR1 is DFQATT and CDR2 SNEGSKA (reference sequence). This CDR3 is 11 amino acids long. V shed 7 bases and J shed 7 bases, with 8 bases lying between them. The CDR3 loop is CSVGTNSPLHF. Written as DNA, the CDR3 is TGCAGTGTTGGCACAAATTCACCCCTCCACTTT.

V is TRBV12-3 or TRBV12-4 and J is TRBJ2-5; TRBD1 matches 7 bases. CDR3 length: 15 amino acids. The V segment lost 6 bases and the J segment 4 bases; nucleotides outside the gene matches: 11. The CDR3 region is CASSWGTTGRETQYF. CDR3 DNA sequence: TGTGCCAGCAGCTGGGGGACGACAGGGCGAGAGACCCAGTACTTC.

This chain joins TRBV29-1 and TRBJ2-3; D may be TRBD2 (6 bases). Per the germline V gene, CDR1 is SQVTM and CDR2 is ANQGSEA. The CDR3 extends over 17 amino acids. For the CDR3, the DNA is TGCAGGTACCGTCGCGGAGGGGCCGCCGATAGGAGGGATACGCAGTATTTT. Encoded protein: CRYRRGGAADRRDTQYF.

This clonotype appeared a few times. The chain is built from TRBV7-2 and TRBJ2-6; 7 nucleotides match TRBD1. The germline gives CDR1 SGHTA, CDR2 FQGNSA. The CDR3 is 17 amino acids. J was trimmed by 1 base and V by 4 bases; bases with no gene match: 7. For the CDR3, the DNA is TGTGCCAGCAGCTCCTCCCCGACAGGGTCTGGGGCCAACGTCCTGACTTTC. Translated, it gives CASSSSPTGSGANVLTF.

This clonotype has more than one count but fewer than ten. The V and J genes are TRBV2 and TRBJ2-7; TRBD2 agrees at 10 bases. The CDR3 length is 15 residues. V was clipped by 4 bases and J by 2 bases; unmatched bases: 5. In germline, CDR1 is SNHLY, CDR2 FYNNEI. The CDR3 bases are TGTGCCAGCAGTGTGGGTGGGACTAGCGCCTACGAGCAGTACTTC. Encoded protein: CASSVGGTSAYEQYF.

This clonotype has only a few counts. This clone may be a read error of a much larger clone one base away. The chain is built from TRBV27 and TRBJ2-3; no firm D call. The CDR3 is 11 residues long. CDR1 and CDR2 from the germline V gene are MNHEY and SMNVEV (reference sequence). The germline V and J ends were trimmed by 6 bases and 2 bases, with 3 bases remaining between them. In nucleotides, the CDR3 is TGTGCCAGCAGGTTCACAGATACGCAGTATTTT. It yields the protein CASRFTDTQYF.

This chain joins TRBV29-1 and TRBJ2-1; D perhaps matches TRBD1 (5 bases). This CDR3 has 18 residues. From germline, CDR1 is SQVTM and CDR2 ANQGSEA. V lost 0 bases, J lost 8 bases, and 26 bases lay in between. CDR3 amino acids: CSVEEALPGRAVLDEQFF. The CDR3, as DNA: TGCAGCGTTGAAGAAGCGCTCCCCGGCAGGGCGGTGCTCGATGAGCAGTTCTTC.

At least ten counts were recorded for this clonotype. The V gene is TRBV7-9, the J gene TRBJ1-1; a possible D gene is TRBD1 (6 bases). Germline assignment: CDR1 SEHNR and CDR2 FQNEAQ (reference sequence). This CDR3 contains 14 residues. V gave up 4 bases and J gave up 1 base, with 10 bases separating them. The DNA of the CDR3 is TGTGCCAGCAGCTCACCGGGACAGAACACTGAAGCTTTCTTT. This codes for CASSSPGQNTEAFF.